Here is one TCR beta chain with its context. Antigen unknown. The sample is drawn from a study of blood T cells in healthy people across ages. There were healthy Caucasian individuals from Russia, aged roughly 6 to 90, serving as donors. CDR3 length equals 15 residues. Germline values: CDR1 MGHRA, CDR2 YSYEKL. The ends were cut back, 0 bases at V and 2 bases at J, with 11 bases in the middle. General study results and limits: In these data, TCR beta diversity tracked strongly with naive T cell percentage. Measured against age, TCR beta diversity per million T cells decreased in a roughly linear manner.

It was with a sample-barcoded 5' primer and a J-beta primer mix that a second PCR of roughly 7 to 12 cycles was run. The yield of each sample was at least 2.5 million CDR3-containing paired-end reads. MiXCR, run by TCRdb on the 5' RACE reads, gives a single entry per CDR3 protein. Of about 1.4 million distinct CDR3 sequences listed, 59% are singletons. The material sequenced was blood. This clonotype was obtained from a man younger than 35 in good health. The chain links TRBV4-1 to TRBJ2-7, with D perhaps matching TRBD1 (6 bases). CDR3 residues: CASSQDTGKTYEQYF. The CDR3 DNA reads TGCGCCAGCAGCCAAGATACAGGGAAAACCTACGAGCAGTACTTC.